A selection of T cell receptor beta chains follows, all from one sample in a study of control samples from healthy donors and cancer patients. The table came from immunoSEQ multiplex PCR; TCRdb's copy has only in-frame clones and leaves some out. The data contain approximately 83,000 clones, more than 85% of them singletons. The specimen sequenced was blood. The receptors originated from a woman aged 25 to 39 in good health. CDR3s leave out the opening cysteine and the closing phenylalanine or tryptophan.

J: TRBJ1-2
V: TRBV28
CDR3: ASSLSDYGYT

J: TRBJ1-2
V: TRBV7-8
CDR3: ASSLGQGVGYGYT

J: TRBJ1-4
V: TRBV29-1
CDR3: SVEIQPGSEKLF

J: TRBJ2-1
V: TRBV24-1
CDR3: ATRGENEQF

J: TRBJ1-2
V: TRBV12-3/TRBV12-4
CDR3: ASSFGRAYGYT

J: TRBJ2-1
V: TRBV2
CDR3: ASDRTSGRGDEQF

J: TRBJ2-2
V: TRBV2
CDR3: ASKDPDRVLF

J: TRBJ2-1
V: TRBV11-2
CDR3: ASSLGQRGNNEQF

J: TRBJ1-3
V: TRBV7-9
CDR3: ASSSRQAVSGNTIY

J: TRBJ2-1
V: TRBV3-1/TRBV3-2
CDR3: ASSLGVFENEQF

J: TRBJ1-2
V: TRBV29-1
CDR3: SVEVGIDYGYT

J: TRBJ2-1
V: TRBV15
CDR3: ATSRDRLAGVNEQF

J: TRBJ2-5
V: TRBV18
CDR3: ASSPPEHQETQY

J: TRBJ1-2
V: TRBV19
CDR3: ASSRRDRDYGYT

J: TRBJ1-1
V: TRBV9
CDR3: ASSVSTGNTEAF

J: TRBJ1-6
V: TRBV28
CDR3: ASSPYKLFNNSPLH

J: TRBJ1-1
V: TRBV7-9
CDR3: ASSPRSMDTEAF

J: TRBJ1-1
V: TRBV7-3
CDR3: ASSPNGGEAF

J: TRBJ1-2
V: TRBV6-5
CDR3: ASSYGRWVSYGYT

J: TRBJ1-5
V: TRBV12-5
CDR3: ASGLLGGDSNQPQH

J: TRBJ2-1
V: TRBV29-1
CDR3: SVEDYVRGSNNEQF

J: TRBJ2-7
V: TRBV9
CDR3: ASSVEGTGLDEQY

J: TRBJ2-2
V: TRBV7-9
CDR3: ASNSGTGINTGELF

J: TRBJ1-6
V: TRBV11-1
CDR3: ASSSRTGGFSPLH

J: TRBJ1-4
V: TRBV9
CDR3: ASSVAGGGEKLF

J: TRBJ1-1
V: TRBV6-8
CDR3: ASSGDRVKEEGTLNTEAF

J: TRBJ2-2
V: TRBV11-2
CDR3: ASIPPHANTGELF

J: TRBJ2-5
V: TRBV6-4
CDR3: ASSRDRGETQY

J: TRBJ1-3
V: TRBV6-6
CDR3: ASCFLGNTIY

J: TRBJ2-1
V: TRBV9
CDR3: ASSVIAGNEQF

J: TRBJ1-1
V: TRBV29-1
CDR3: SVEGTDLNTEAF

J: TRBJ1-2
V: TRBV2
CDR3: ASRPRYVANYGYT

J: TRBJ1-4
V: TRBV25-1
CDR3: ASSAGTFDNNEKLF

J: TRBJ2-1
V: TRBV11-2
CDR3: ASSFNQGLKNEQF

J: TRBJ2-7
V: TRBV27
CDR3: ASSLFSGRYEQY

J: TRBJ2-7
V: TRBV28
CDR3: ASRNIGGVNYEQY

J: TRBJ2-7
V: TRBV6-1
CDR3: ASSEYETSGGAYEQY

J: TRBJ1-2
V: TRBV28
CDR3: ASSLGRGSGGYT

J: TRBJ2-3
V: TRBV6-5
CDR3: ASSRPGTDTQY

J: TRBJ2-1
V: TRBV9
CDR3: ASSVAGGSYNEQF

J: TRBJ2-1
V: TRBV11-2
CDR3: ASSLLRDTYNEQF

J: TRBJ2-5
V: TRBV27
CDR3: ASSVQVLETQY

J: TRBJ2-1
V: TRBV3-1/TRBV3-2
CDR3: ASSLDRGAHNEQF